This T cell receptor (beta chain) was captured in a study of shared clonotypes between healthy human individuals. The CDR3 is made up of 14 amino acids. Per germline, CDR1 SGDLS and CDR2 YYNGEE. V trimming: 3 bases; J trimming: 13 bases; junction bases outside the gene matches: 9. The assay was immunoSEQ multiplex PCR, and TCRdb's table has in-frame clones only and misses some. The sample yields fewer than 400,000 clones, under 80% seen once. Broader study findings: Clonotype sharing levels among donors were expected to vary with sequencing depth.

On this clone itself: Its target is not known.

The material sequenced was memory CD4+ T cells sorted from blood. Subset reported: CD45RA-negative fraction. The V call is TRBV9, the J call TRBJ2-1; 11 nucleotides match TRBD2. The clonotype comes from a man aged 30-40 years in good health. The DNA for the CDR3 is TGTGCCAGCAGCGAGGGACACGGACTAGCGGGTCAGTTCTTC. Protein sequence: CASSEGHGLAGQFF.